This T cell receptor (beta chain) was retrieved from a study of cytomegalovirus exposure and HLA in healthy donors. Study-wide results and caveats: Reported results showed that the classifier diagnosed cytomegalovirus status with high specificity and sensitivity. Researchers had no immune exposure information except CMV serostatus available. Sequencing depth roughly uniform across donors was assumed in presence/absence analyses. The authors reported that TCR beta sequences could predict HLA-A and HLA-B alleles. These predictions were accurate for most subjects in the first cohort.

13 Jbeta primers and 60 Vbeta primers were used for the PCR. Clones were sequenced by immunoSEQ multiplex PCR, and TCRdb holds only the in-frame ones, with some missing. The repertoire holds around 140,000 clones, with 88% as singletons. V lost 2 bases and J 6 bases, leaving 13 bases between the germline ends. The CDR3 has 14 amino acids. Per germline, CDR1 SGHVS and CDR2 FQNEAQ. On this clone itself: The antigen is undetermined.

V usage is TRBV7-8 and J usage is TRBJ1-2; weak D call: TRBD1 (5 bases). The sequenced sample consisted of PBMCs. This TCR was recovered from a woman aged 40 to 50 in good health and CMV-seronegative. The CDR3 loop is CASSLRVSGHGYTF. In DNA form, the CDR3 reads TGTGCCAGCAGCTTAAGGGTTTCAGGGCATGGCTACACCTTC.